This paragraph reports one TCR beta chain. The CDR3 runs to 17 residues. The germline CDR1 and CDR2 sequences are MNHNY and SVGAGI (reference sequence). V lost 5 bases and J lost 0, with 14 bases in between. Only in-frame clones appear in the TCRdb table, and some are missing; sequencing was by immunoSEQ multiplex PCR. Of roughly 30,000 clones in the sample, 81% were seen once. These data are taken from a study of blood T cell repertoires in COVID-19. Study information: Nucleic acid was either cDNA or gDNA, and it came from T cells, B-cell-depleted T cells, or PBMCs.

This TCR came from a woman aged 55-69 years with acute or convalescent COVID-19. The chain employs TRBV6-6 and TRBJ1-6; TRBD1 is a possible D gene (6 bases). The sequenced material came from peripheral blood. DNA for the CDR3: TGTGCCAGCAGTCGGACAGACTTTAGCTCCTATAATTCACCCCTCCACTTT. Translated: CASSRTDFSSYNSPLHF.